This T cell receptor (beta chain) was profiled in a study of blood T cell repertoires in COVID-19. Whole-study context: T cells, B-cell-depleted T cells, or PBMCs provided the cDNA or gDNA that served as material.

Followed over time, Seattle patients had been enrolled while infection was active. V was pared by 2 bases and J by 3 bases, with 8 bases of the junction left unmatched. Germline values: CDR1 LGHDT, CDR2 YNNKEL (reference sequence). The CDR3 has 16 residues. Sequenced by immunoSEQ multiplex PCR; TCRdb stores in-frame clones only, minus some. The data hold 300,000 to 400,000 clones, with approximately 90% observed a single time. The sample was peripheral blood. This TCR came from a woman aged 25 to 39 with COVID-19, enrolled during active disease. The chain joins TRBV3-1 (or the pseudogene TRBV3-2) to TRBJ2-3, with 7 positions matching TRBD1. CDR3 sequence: CASSQYGQGETDTQYF. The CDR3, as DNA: TGTGCCAGCAGCCAATACGGCCAGGGGGAGACAGATACGCAGTATTTT.